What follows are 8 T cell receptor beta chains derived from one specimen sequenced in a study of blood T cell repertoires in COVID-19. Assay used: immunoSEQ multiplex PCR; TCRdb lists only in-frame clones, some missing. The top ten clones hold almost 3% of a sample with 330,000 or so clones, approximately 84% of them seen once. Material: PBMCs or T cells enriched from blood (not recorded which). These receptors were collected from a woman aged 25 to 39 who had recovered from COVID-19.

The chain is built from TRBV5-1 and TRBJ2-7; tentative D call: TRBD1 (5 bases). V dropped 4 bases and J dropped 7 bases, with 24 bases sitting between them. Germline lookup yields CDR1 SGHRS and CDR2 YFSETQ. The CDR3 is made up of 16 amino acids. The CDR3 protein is CASSGGADPLPPEQYF. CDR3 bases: TGCGCCAGCAGCGGTGGGGCGGACCCCCTTCCCCCGGAGCAGTACTTC.

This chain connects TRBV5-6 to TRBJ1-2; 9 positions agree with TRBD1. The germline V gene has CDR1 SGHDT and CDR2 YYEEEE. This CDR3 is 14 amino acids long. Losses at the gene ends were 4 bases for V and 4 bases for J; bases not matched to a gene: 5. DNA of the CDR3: TGTGCCAGCAGCATGGGACAGGGAGCCTATGGCTACACCTTC. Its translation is CASSMGQGAYGYTF. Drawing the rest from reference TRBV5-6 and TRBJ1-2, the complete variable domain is DAGVTQSPTHLIKTRGQQVTLRCSPKSGHDTVSWYQQALGQGPQFIFQYYEEEERQRGNFPDRFSGHQFPNYSSELNVNALLLGDSALYLCASSMGQGAYGYTFGSGTRLTVV.

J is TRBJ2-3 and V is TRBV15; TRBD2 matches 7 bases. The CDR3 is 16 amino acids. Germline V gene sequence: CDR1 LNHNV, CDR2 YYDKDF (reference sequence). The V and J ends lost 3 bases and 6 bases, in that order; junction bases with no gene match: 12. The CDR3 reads CATSSRLARGSDTQYF. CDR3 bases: TGTGCCACCAGCAGTAGACTAGCCAGAGGGTCTGATACGCAGTATTTT.

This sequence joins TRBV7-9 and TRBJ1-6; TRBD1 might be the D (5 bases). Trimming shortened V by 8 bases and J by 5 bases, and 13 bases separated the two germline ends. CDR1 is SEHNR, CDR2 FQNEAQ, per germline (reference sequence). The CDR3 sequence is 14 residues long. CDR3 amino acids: CASRGDGDNSPLHF. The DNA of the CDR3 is TGTGCCAGCCGGGGGGACGGTGATAATTCACCCCTCCACTTT.

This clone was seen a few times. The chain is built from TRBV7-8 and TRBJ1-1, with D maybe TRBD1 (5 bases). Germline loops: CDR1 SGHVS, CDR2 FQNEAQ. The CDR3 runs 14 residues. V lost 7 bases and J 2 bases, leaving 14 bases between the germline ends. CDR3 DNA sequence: TGTGCCAGCAAAATGGGGCTCTTAAACACTGAAGCTTTCTTT. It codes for CASKMGLLNTEAFF.

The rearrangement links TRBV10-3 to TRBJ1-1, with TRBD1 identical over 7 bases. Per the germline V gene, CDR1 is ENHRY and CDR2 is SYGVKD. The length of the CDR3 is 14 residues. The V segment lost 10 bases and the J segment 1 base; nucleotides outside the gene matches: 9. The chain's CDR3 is CATRGVGQNTEAFF. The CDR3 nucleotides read TGTGCCACCAGGGGGGTGGGACAGAACACTGAAGCTTTCTTT.

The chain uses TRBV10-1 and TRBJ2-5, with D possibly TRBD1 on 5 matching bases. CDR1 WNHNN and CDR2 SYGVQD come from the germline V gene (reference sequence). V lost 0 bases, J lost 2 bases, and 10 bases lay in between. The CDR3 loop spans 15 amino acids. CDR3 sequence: CASSESTEYQETQYF. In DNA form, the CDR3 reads TGCGCCAGCAGTGAGTCGACAGAGTATCAAGAGACCCAGTACTTC.

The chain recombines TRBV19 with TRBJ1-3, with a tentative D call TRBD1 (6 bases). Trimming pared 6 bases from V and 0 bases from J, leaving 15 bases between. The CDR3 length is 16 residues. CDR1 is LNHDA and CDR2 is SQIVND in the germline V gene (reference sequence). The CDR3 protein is CASRPSGTSSGNTIYF. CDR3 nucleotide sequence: TGTGCCAGTAGGCCTTCAGGGACAAGCTCTGGAAACACCATATATTTT. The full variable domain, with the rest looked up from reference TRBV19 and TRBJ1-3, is DGGITQSPKYLFRKEGQNVTLSCEQNLNHDAMYWYRQDPGQGLRLIYYSQIVNDFQKGDIAEGYSVSREKKESFPLTVTSAQKNPTAFYLCASRPSGTSSGNTIYFGEGSWLTVV.